This T cell receptor (beta chain) was sequenced during a study of CXCR3-negative and CXCR3-positive naive CD8 T cells. Concerning this clonotype: The antigen is unknown.

Carrying UMI labels, the TRB cDNA libraries were prepared through 5' RACE. Using the 5' RACE reads, TCRdb records one entry per CDR3 protein without DNA. In all, the sample yields about 98,000 distinct CDR3 sequences. The CDR3 contains 14 residues. In germline, CDR1 is MDHEN, CDR2 SYDVKM. Notes on the study in general: More hydrophobic TRB CDR3s occurred in CXCR3-positive than in CXCR3-negative naive cells. Memory CD8+ T cell repertoires were far less diverse than both naive subsets. In cryopreserved cells, CXCR3 expression partially decreased, and fresh PBMCs were used in most assays.

Sequenced: naive CXCR3+ CD8+ T cells from blood. Subset noted: CD45RO-CCR7+CD27+CD95- naive CD8+ T cells expressing CXCR3 (TNR3+). The receptor was derived from a human donor in good health. Some clones in this sample may be carry-over from other donors' samples. The chain recombines TRBV28 with TRBJ2-3; TCRdb picks TRBD2, but there is no DNA to check that call. The CDR3 sequence: CASTPGTDTDTQYF.